The 19 T cell receptor beta chains given below trace back to one sample, sequenced in a study of blood T cell repertoires in COVID-19. This table comes from immunoSEQ multiplex PCR, and its TCRdb copy is limited to in-frame clones, with some not included. In the table there are tens of thousands of clones, approximately 80% of which are singletons. Material: peripheral blood. The receptors stem from a woman in her fifties or sixties with acute or convalescent COVID-19.

This clone was counted once. This chain joins TRBV30 and TRBJ2-7, with no clear D. The CDR3 spans 12 residues. Trimming cost V 3 bases and J 9 bases, with 15 bases left between them. The germline CDR1 and CDR2 sequences are GTSNPN and SVGIG (reference sequence). The CDR3 DNA reads as TGTGCCTGGAGCTTACGGGTCAGTGGGCAGTACTTC. Amino acid sequence: CAWSLRVSGQYF. The complete variable domain, with remaining parts taken from reference TRBV30 and TRBJ2-7, reads SQTIHQWPATLVQPVGSPLSLECTVEGTSNPNLYWYRQAAGRGLQLLFYSVGIGQISSEVPQNLSASRPQDRQFILSSKKLLLSDSGFYLCAWSLRVSGQYFGPGTRLTVT.

The genes are TRBV7-8 and TRBJ1-3; D not certain. The V end lost 0 bases, the J end lost 0 bases, and 9 bases lay between the germline ends. This CDR3 comprises 16 residues. Germline V gene data show CDR1 as SGHVS and CDR2 as FQNEAQ. CDR3 sequence (DNA): TGTGCCAGCAGCTTAGCGACCAGGAACTCTGGAAACACCATATATTTT. Its protein product is CASSLATRNSGNTIYF.

The V call is TRBV13, the J call TRBJ1-6, with 7 positions matching TRBD1. The CDR3 sequence is 13 residues long. The V gene end was trimmed by 5 bases and the J gene end by 13 bases; junction bases not matched to a gene: 8. Germline lookup yields CDR1 PRHDT and CDR2 FYEKMQ (reference sequence). The CDR3 loop reads CASSREGARPLHF. For the CDR3, the DNA is TGTGCCAGCAGCCGGGAGGGGGCAAGGCCCCTCCACTTT.

The V gene is TRBV6-5, the J gene TRBJ1-2; possibly TRBD1 for D (5 bases). This CDR3 spans 13 amino acids. The germline gives CDR1 MNHEY, CDR2 SVGAGI. Trimming removed 5 bases at V and 1 base at J, with 8 bases between. CDR3: CASSLQGNYGYTF. The CDR3 DNA reads as TGTGCCAGCAGTCTGCAGGGTAACTATGGCTACACCTTC.

This sequence joins TRBV3-1 (or the pseudogene TRBV3-2) and TRBJ1-3; weak D call: TRBD1 (5 bases). The CDR3 totals 16 residues. V lost 2 bases to trimming and J lost 0 bases, with 11 bases between them. Germline V lookup: CDR1 LGHDT, CDR2 YNNKEL (reference sequence). The CDR3 reads CASSQPLGPSGNTIYF. CDR3 nucleotides: TGTGCCAGCAGCCAACCCCTGGGGCCCTCTGGAAACACCATATATTTT.

The V call is TRBV5-4, the J call TRBJ2-1; the match to TRBD1 covers 9 bases. The V and J ends lost 4 bases and 6 bases, in that order; junction bases with no gene match: 5. From germline, CDR1 is SGHNT and CDR2 YYREEE (reference sequence). CDR3 length equals 14 residues. CDR3 protein: CASSPGQGLNEQFF. The CDR3 nucleotides read TGTGCCAGCAGCCCAGGACAGGGGCTCAATGAGCAGTTCTTC.

The chain recombines TRBV9 with TRBJ2-7; D gene unclear. This CDR3 is built from 14 residues. Germline assignment: CDR1 SGDLS and CDR2 YYNGEE. V dropped 0 bases and J dropped 0 bases, with 7 bases sitting between them. CDR3 DNA: TGTGCCAGCAGCGTAGCTACTGGCTCCTACGAGCAGTACTTC. This sequence encodes CASSVATGSYEQYF.

The V call is TRBV6-5, the J call TRBJ1-3; 9 bases are shared with TRBD1. This CDR3 region has 15 residues. The germline V gene has CDR1 MNHEY and CDR2 SVGAGI. With V trimmed by 4 bases and J by 8 bases, 9 bases remained unmatched. Here the CDR3 DNA reads TGTGCCAGCAGTTCCTCCGGGACAGGGATTTACACCATATATTTT. Its translation is CASSSSGTGIYTIYF.

The V gene is TRBV30, the J gene TRBJ1-2, with TRBD1 matching over 11 bases. V dropped 1 base and J dropped 8; count of bases not matched to a gene: 6. Germline assignment: CDR1 GTSNPN and CDR2 SVGIG (reference sequence). The CDR3 spans 14 residues. The CDR3 DNA reads as TGTGCCTGGAGTGCGGGACAGGGGGTTGGAGGCTACACCTTC. Translated, it gives CAWSAGQGVGGYTF.

This rearrangement joins TRBV5-1 to TRBJ1-2; D gene uncertain. In germline, CDR1 is SGHRS, CDR2 YFSETQ. This CDR3 is built from 13 residues. V lost 3 bases and J lost 7, with 13 bases in between. The CDR3 sequence is CASSWEGAVGYTF. Written as DNA, the CDR3 is TGCGCCAGCAGCTGGGAGGGCGCAGTTGGCTACACCTTC.

V is TRBV7-2 and J is TRBJ2-4; TRBD1 matches at 8 bases. The CDR3 loop spans 15 amino acids. Germline CDR1 reads SGHTA; CDR2 reads FQGNSA. V gave up 2 bases and J gave up 1 base; unmatched junction bases: 1. The CDR3 reads CASSLRTGAKNIQYF. In nucleotides, the CDR3 is TGTGCCAGCAGCTTAAGGACAGGGGCCAAAAACATTCAGTACTTC.

The chain carries TRBV10-3 and TRBJ2-7, with TRBD1 matching 9 bases. Germline V gives CDR1 ENHRY, CDR2 SYGVKD. This CDR3 has 14 amino acids. J gave up 5 bases and V 1 base, and 3 bases lay outside the gene matches. The CDR3 here is CAISEYDRGDEQYF. CDR3 sequence (DNA): TGTGCCATCAGTGAGTACGACAGGGGGGACGAGCAGTACTTC.

This clone was detected ten times or more. The chain carries TRBV9 and TRBJ1-1; 7 bases agree with TRBD1. The CDR3 consists of 15 residues. Per the germline V gene, CDR1 is SGDLS and CDR2 is YYNGEE. V lost 4 bases, J lost 2 bases, and 8 bases stayed unmatched. CDR3 sequence: CASSLIRDRNTEAFF. CDR3 sequence (DNA): TGTGCCAGCAGCCTCATCCGGGACAGAAACACTGAAGCTTTCTTT.

V gene TRBV19 combines with J gene TRBJ2-7, with 10 bases matching TRBD1. Per the germline V gene, CDR1 is LNHDA and CDR2 is SQIVND (reference sequence). The length of the CDR3 is 14 residues. Trimming at V came to 5 bases and at J to 7 bases, leaving 8 bases not matched to a gene. For the CDR3, the DNA is TGTGCCAGTAGTCCGGGACAGGGGTTGTGGGAGCAGTACTTC. It codes for CASSPGQGLWEQYF.

This clone was counted only a few times. The chain links TRBV19 to TRBJ1-1; the D gene is possibly TRBD1 (5 bases). Trimming took off 6 bases at V and 0 bases at J, with 14 bases between the two ends. The CDR3 consists of 15 residues. Germline V gives CDR1 LNHDA, CDR2 SQIVND (reference sequence). The CDR3 spells CASSYAGYMNTEAFF. The CDR3 DNA sequence: TGTGCCAGTAGCTACGCAGGGTATATGAACACTGAAGCTTTCTTT. The variable domain in full, completed from reference TRBV19 and TRBJ1-1, reads DGGITQSPKYLFRKEGQNVTLSCEQNLNHDAMYWYRQDPGQGLRLIYYSQIVNDFQKGDIAEGYSVSREKKESFPLTVTSAQKNPTAFYLCASSYAGYMNTEAFFGQGTRLTVV.

The chain uses TRBV29-1 and TRBJ1-5; the D gene is possibly TRBD1 (6 bases). The V end was cut by 5 bases, the J end by 2 bases, with 13 bases between. The length of the CDR3 is 14 residues. The germline CDR1 and CDR2 sequences are SQVTM and ANQGSEA. CDR3 bases: TGCAGCGTTTCGACAGGCGGAGGCAATCAGCCCCAGCATTTT. Translating it yields CSVSTGGGNQPQHF.

The V call is TRBV6-6, the J call TRBJ2-1, with TRBD2 matching 11 bases. CDR1 MNHNY and CDR2 SVGAGI come from the germline V gene (reference sequence). V lost 5 bases to trimming and J lost 4 bases; unmatched junction nucleotides: 10. The CDR3 totals 17 residues. The CDR3 region is CASSPPRLAGTYNEQFF. The CDR3 nucleotides are TGTGCCAGCAGTCCTCCTAGACTAGCGGGGACGTACAATGAGCAGTTCTTC.

This rearrangement joins TRBV6-2 or TRBV6-3 to TRBJ1-1, with unresolved D. The CDR3 sequence is 13 residues long. V lost 2 bases and J lost 1, with 5 bases in between. Germline values: CDR1 MNHEY, CDR2 SVGEGT. DNA for the CDR3: TGTGCCAGCAGTTACGGGAGGAACACTGAAGCTTTCTTT. This sequence encodes CASSYGRNTEAFF.

This clone was seen a handful of times. V is TRBV14 and J is TRBJ1-1; D perhaps matches TRBD1 (6 bases). V was trimmed by 5 bases and J by 1 base, leaving 11 bases between them. CDR3 length equals 14 residues. Per germline, CDR1 SGHDN and CDR2 FVKESK. The CDR3 nucleotides read TGTGCCAGCAGCTGGGGAGGGGGGAACACTGAAGCTTTCTTT. Translation gives CASSWGGGNTEAFF.